The 32 T cell receptor beta chains presented below share a single source sample, sequenced in a study of T cells in Graves' hyperthyroidism and ophthalmopathy. RNA transcripts yielded amplified TCR beta CDR3 regions. During a first-round RT-PCR of the TCR CDR3, the HTBI primer set was used. TCRdb analysed the multiplex PCR reads with MiXCR anew, one entry per CDR3 protein. The sample lists about 610,000 distinct CDR3 sequences, 14% to 15% seen once, with about 4.5% in the top ten. Sequences were obtained from blood. The source is a middle-aged woman with Graves' ophthalmopathy.

Many counts were recorded for this clonotype. V gene TRBV29-1 combines with J gene TRBJ2-7; 7 nucleotides agree with TRBD2. Germline V CDR1 and CDR2: SQVTM, ANQGSEA. The CDR3 has 14 residues. The V segment lost 4 bases and the J segment 4 bases; nucleotides outside the gene matches: 10. The CDR3 spells CSVGPGDYMYEQYF. CDR3 DNA: TGCAGCGTTGGGCCCGGGGACTATATGTACGAGCAGTACTTC.

This clonotype has ten or more counts. The chain carries TRBV24-1 and TRBJ1-2; D is unresolved. The CDR3 has 12 amino acids. Germline CDR1 reads KGHDR; CDR2 reads SFDVKD. V lost 4 bases and J 8 bases, leaving 10 bases between the germline ends. The CDR3 DNA sequence: TGTGCCACCAGTGAGGGAAGACTGGGCTACACCTTC. It codes for CATSEGRLGYTF.

This clonotype has a handful of counts. V and J are TRBV12-3 or TRBV12-4 and TRBJ1-5; 7 nucleotides match TRBD1. V dropped 6 bases and J dropped 2; count of bases not matched to a gene: 10. This CDR3 is 16 amino acids long. Here the CDR3 DNA reads TGTGCCAGCAGCCTAGGAGGGGGCGCAGGCAATCAGCCCCAGCATTTT. It codes for CASSLGGGAGNQPQHF.

This clonotype was detected many times. The chain couples TRBV5-4 to TRBJ2-7; perhaps D is TRBD1 or TRBD2 (6 bases each). This CDR3 comprises 15 residues. Looked up from germline, CDR1 is SGHNT and CDR2 is YYREEE (reference sequence). Trimming removed 2 bases at V and 1 base at J, with 13 bases between. CDR3 residues: CASSFGGTRSYEQYF. In DNA, the CDR3 is TGTGCCAGCAGCTTTGGCGGGACACGGTCCTACGAGCAGTACTTC.

The table lists this clonotype with many counts. V usage is TRBV7-3 and J usage is TRBJ1-2; tentative D call: TRBD1 (5 bases). In germline, CDR1 is SGHTA, CDR2 FQGTGA. CDR3 size: 15 residues. Trimming left V 4 bases short and J 5 bases short, with 17 bases between. DNA of the CDR3: TGTGCCAGCAGCTCCCAGCCCGGGACTCATTATGGCTACACCTTC. This encodes CASSSQPGTHYGYTF. The variable domain in full, with the rest retrieved from reference TRBV7-3 and TRBJ1-2, is GAGVSQTPSNKVTEKGKYVELRCDPISGHTALYWYRQSLGQGPEFLIYFQGTGAADDSGLPNDRFFAVRPEGSVSTLKIQRTERGDSAVYLCASSSQPGTHYGYTFGSGTRLTVV.

This clonotype was seen a few times. The chain couples TRBV7-6 to TRBJ2-2; 7 bases agree with TRBD1. The CDR3 loop spans 13 amino acids. V lost 5 bases to trimming and J lost 8 bases; unmatched junction nucleotides: 5. The V gene's germline CDR1 is SGHVS and CDR2 FNYEAQ. For the CDR3, the DNA is TGTGCCAGCAGCCTCCTCAGGGGGGGGGAGCTGTTTTTT. Its protein is CASSLLRGGELFF.

This clonotype came up many times. The CDR3 is CASSYLRTGVSYEQYF. In DNA form, the CDR3 reads TGTGCCAGCAGTTACTTGAGGACAGGGGTCTCCTACGAGCAGTACTTC. The chain employs TRBV6-5 and TRBJ2-7; 9 nucleotides match TRBD1. The V segment lost 1 base and the J segment 0 bases; nucleotides outside the gene matches: 4. CDR3 length: 16 residues. Per germline, CDR1 MNHEY and CDR2 SVGAGI.

This clonotype was picked up many times. V and J are TRBV5-1 and TRBJ2-2, with a weak D call TRBD1 (6 bases). The CDR3 is 13 amino acids. V lost 5 bases, J lost 6 bases, and 11 bases lay in between. Germline V gene sequence: CDR1 SGHRS, CDR2 YFSETQ. In DNA form, the CDR3 reads TGCGCCAGCAGTTCGGACAGAGCCGGGGAGCTGTTTTTT. As protein: CASSSDRAGELFF.

This clonotype was counted at least ten times. The genes are TRBV20-1 and TRBJ1-1, with D hard to call. The ends were cut back, 3 bases at V and 7 bases at J, with 9 bases in the middle. This CDR3 is built from 11 residues. CDR1 and CDR2 from the germline V gene are DFQATT and SNEGSKA (reference sequence). In DNA form, the CDR3 reads TGCAGTGCTAGTCTGGGCCGTGAAGCTTTCTTT. It specifies CSASLGREAFF.

This clonotype was observed many times. V gene TRBV15 combines with J gene TRBJ1-4, with a tentative D call TRBD1 (5 bases). The V gene lost 0 bases and the J gene lost 5 bases, with 7 bases spanning the gap. In germline, CDR1 is LNHNV, CDR2 YYDKDF (reference sequence). There are 14 residues in the CDR3. CDR3 protein: CATSRDRGNEKLFF. The CDR3 region has the DNA TGTGCCACCAGCAGAGATCGGGGGAATGAAAAACTGTTTTTT. Combining the CDR3 with reference TRBV15 and TRBJ1-4 gives the whole variable domain DAMVIQNPRYQVTQFGKPVTLSCSQTLNHNVMYWYQQKSSQAPKLLFHYYDKDFNNEADTPDNFQSRRPNTSFCFLDIRSPGLGDTAMYLCATSRDRGNEKLFFGSGTQLSVL.

The genes are TRBV10-3 and TRBJ2-5, with 10 bases identical to TRBD2. Unmatched junction bases numbered 4, after V lost 4 bases and J lost 5 bases. Per the germline V gene, CDR1 is ENHRY and CDR2 is SYGVKD. The CDR3 consists of 14 residues. The CDR3 bases are TGTGCCATCAGTGTTCAGCGGGAGGGTGAGACCCAGTACTTC. This translates into CAISVQREGETQYF.

The V and J genes are TRBV4-1 and TRBJ2-7, with 13 nucleotides matching TRBD2. Germline V gene data show CDR1 as MGHRA and CDR2 as YSYEKL. This CDR3 comprises 17 residues. The V segment lost 2 bases and the J segment 7 bases; nucleotides outside the gene matches: 11. The CDR3: CASSQTSGRARFGEQYF. The CDR3 nucleotides are TGCGCCAGCAGCCAAACTAGCGGGAGGGCCCGGTTTGGGGAGCAGTACTTC.

In this sample, this clonotype turned up many times. The chain has TRBV30 and TRBJ1-2, with D unclear. This CDR3 is 12 amino acids long. Germline CDR1 and CDR2: GTSNPN and SVGIG (reference sequence). Trimming shortened V by 5 bases and J by 3 bases, and 10 bases separated the two germline ends. CDR3 residues: CAWSSSDYGYTF. CDR3 nucleotide sequence: TGTGCCTGGTCGTCTAGCGACTATGGCTACACCTTC.

The CDR3 protein is CASSEARLAGGTYEQYF. The CDR3 DNA reads TGTGCCAGCAGTGAAGCTCGGCTAGCGGGAGGGACCTACGAGCAGTACTTC. The chain carries TRBV2 and TRBJ2-7; 12 bases agree with TRBD2. This CDR3 spans 17 amino acids. Germline V gene sequence: CDR1 SNHLY, CDR2 FYNNEI. The J segment lost 2 bases and the V segment lost 0 bases, leaving 5 bases of the junction unmatched.

The V and J genes are TRBV30 and TRBJ2-3; 9 bases align to TRBD2. J lost 5 bases, V lost 4 bases, and 4 bases had no gene match. The CDR3 spans 13 residues. CDR1 and CDR2 (germline): GTSNPN, SVGIG (reference sequence). The CDR3 is CAWTRTSVDTQYF. The CDR3 DNA sequence: TGTGCCTGGACCCGGACTAGCGTAGATACGCAGTATTTT.

This clonotype was counted at least ten times. The rearrangement uses TRBV7-2 and TRBJ2-7; TRBD2 aligns across 8 bases. V lost 7 bases, J lost 7 bases, and 15 bases stayed unmatched. Germline CDR1 SGHTA, CDR2 FQGNSA. The CDR3 is 15 residues long. The DNA for the CDR3 is TGTGCCAGCAACGAGCGGGACGGGAGGGGAAAAGAGCAGTACTTC. Amino acid sequence: CASNERDGRGKEQYF.

In this sample, this clonotype turned up many times. The chain carries TRBV6-5 and TRBJ1-5; TRBD1 is a possible D gene (6 bases). Between the trimmed V and J ends, which lost 4 bases and 0 bases, there was a span of 13 bases. Germline CDR1 and CDR2: MNHEY and SVGAGI. This CDR3 region has 16 residues. The chain's CDR3 is CASSLGGPYSNQPQHF. The DNA for the CDR3 is TGTGCCAGCAGTTTGGGGGGGCCTTATAGCAATCAGCCCCAGCATTTT.

The chain carries TRBV6-1 and TRBJ2-5; 7 nucleotides line up with TRBD1. The ends lost 0 bases at V and 5 bases at J; junction bases unmatched: 3. Per the germline V gene, CDR1 is MNHNS and CDR2 is SASEGT. This CDR3 has 14 residues. CDR3 loop: CASSEAIRGETQYF. The CDR3 nucleotides are TGTGCCAGCAGTGAAGCAATCAGGGGGGAGACCCAGTACTTC.

This clonotype was counted at least ten times. V usage is TRBV29-1 and J usage is TRBJ2-7; 8 positions match TRBD1. The CDR3 runs to 15 residues. The germline gives CDR1 SQVTM, CDR2 ANQGSEA. V dropped 6 bases and J dropped 3; count of bases not matched to a gene: 13. CDR3 region: CSVGSYDRGYYEQYF. DNA of the CDR3: TGCAGCGTAGGATCCTACGACAGGGGATACTACGAGCAGTACTTC.

This clonotype was seen only a few times. This rearrangement joins TRBV6-1 to TRBJ2-7, with D unresolved. V lost 8 bases to trimming and J lost 2 bases, with 13 bases between them. CDR3 length: 13 residues. Per the germline V gene, CDR1 is MNHNS and CDR2 is SASEGT. The chain's CDR3 is CASVGRLPYEQYF. CDR3 DNA sequence: TGTGCCAGCGTGGGAAGGCTCCCCTACGAGCAGTACTTC.

The sample holds many counts of this clonotype. The chain joins TRBV28 to TRBJ2-2; 7 bases are shared with TRBD2. Germline loops: CDR1 MDHEN, CDR2 SYDVKM. This CDR3 is built from 15 residues. V lost 3 bases and J lost 5; bases outside the gene matches: 6. CDR3 amino acids: CASSFTSALTGELFF. CDR3 sequence (DNA): TGTGCCAGCAGTTTTACTAGCGCCCTAACCGGGGAGCTGTTTTTT.

This clonotype was picked up many times. J is TRBJ1-1 and V is TRBV6-5, with D tentatively TRBD1 (5 bases). This CDR3 region has 13 residues. V shed 7 bases and J shed 1 base, with 10 bases lying between them. Germline V CDR1 and CDR2: MNHEY, SVGAGI. DNA of the CDR3: TGTGCCAGCACTTTAGGACAGAACACTGAAGCTTTCTTT. Its translation: CASTLGQNTEAFF.

In its sample, this clonotype was seen many times. This chain joins TRBV4-1 and TRBJ2-5; no reliable D call. Trimming shortened V by 0 bases and J by 5 bases, and 10 bases separated the two germline ends. CDR3 length: 14 amino acids. CDR1 is MGHRA, CDR2 YSYEKL, per germline. Here the CDR3 reads CASSQDEGPETQYF. The CDR3 nucleotides read TGCGCCAGCAGCCAAGACGAAGGCCCCGAGACCCAGTACTTC.

This clonotype came up a few times. The V and J genes are TRBV4-3 and TRBJ1-2, with a tentative D call TRBD1 (5 bases). This CDR3 has 13 amino acids. Trimming stripped 3 bases from V and 7 bases from J, with 12 bases between. Germline-derived CDR1 and CDR2 are LGHNA and YSLEER. The CDR3 loop is CASSQASGGGYTF. The CDR3 DNA is TGCGCCAGCAGCCAGGCCTCGGGGGGTGGCTACACCTTC.

This clonotype has at least ten counts. The chain uses TRBV28 and TRBJ1-2; D uncertain. This CDR3 has 12 residues. CDR1 MDHEN and CDR2 SYDVKM come from the germline V gene. The V end was cut by 5 bases, the J end by 7 bases, with 11 bases between. The CDR3 sequence: CASSVGGPGYTF. Written as DNA, the CDR3 is TGTGCCAGCAGTGTAGGAGGGCCTGGCTACACCTTC.

This clonotype was detected a few times. A much larger clone lies a single base off, so this may be a read error. The rearrangement joins TRBV2 to TRBJ2-3, with a weak D call TRBD2 (5 bases). This CDR3 region has 12 residues. Trimming removed 7 bases from V and 5 bases from J, with 10 bases in between. The germline V gene has CDR1 SNHLY and CDR2 FYNNEI. The CDR3 DNA sequence: TGTGCCAGCAATGAGGGCCGAGATACGCAGTATTTT. It encodes CASNEGRDTQYF.

This sequence joins TRBV2 and TRBJ1-2; a possible D gene is TRBD1 (5 bases). Trimming left V 7 bases short and J 8 bases short, with 11 bases between. The germline V gene encodes CDR1 SNHLY and CDR2 FYNNEI. The CDR3 runs to 11 residues. The CDR3 nucleotides read TGTGCCAGCACCGCAGGGTTAGGCTACACCTTC. Protein sequence: CASTAGLGYTF.

This clonotype was counted at least ten times. V is TRBV12-5 and J is TRBJ1-2; no clear D gene. The V gene's germline CDR1 is LGHNT and CDR2 FRNRAP. The V and J ends lost 7 bases and 8 bases respectively, with 23 bases between them. This CDR3 spans 15 amino acids. CDR3 nucleotides: TGTGCTAGTGTTCCTTACCCTCGGACCCCCCGAGGCTACACCTTC. Translation gives CASVPYPRTPRGYTF.

This clonotype has at least ten counts. The chain carries TRBV2 and TRBJ2-5; D perhaps matches TRBD2 (7 bases). V lost 0 bases to trimming and J lost 5 bases, with 10 bases between them. Germline lookup yields CDR1 SNHLY and CDR2 FYNNEI. CDR3 size: 14 residues. The CDR3 sequence is CASSEARGLETQYF. CDR3 nucleotides: TGTGCCAGCAGTGAAGCGCGGGGGCTGGAGACCCAGTACTTC.

This clonotype was observed at least ten times. The chain carries TRBV14 and TRBJ2-7, with D maybe TRBD2 (6 bases). This CDR3 is 16 amino acids long. The ends were cut back, 0 bases at V and 0 bases at J, with 12 bases in the middle. Germline CDR1 is SGHDN and CDR2 is FVKESK. CDR3 nucleotide sequence: TGTGCCAGCAGCCAAGATCACCGGGACTCCTCCTACGAGCAGTACTTC. This encodes CASSQDHRDSSYEQYF.

This clonotype was detected a few times. The chain has TRBV4-2 and TRBJ2-7; a weak D match, TRBD1 (9 bases). This CDR3 is 21 amino acids long. CDR1 and CDR2 (germline): LGHNA, YNFKEQ. V was clipped by 4 bases and J by 1 base, with 32 bases between them. CDR3 DNA sequence: TGTGCCAGCAGCCCGGGACAGGGTGGACTGTGGGGCGGGAGGCGGTCCTACGAGCAGTACTTC. Amino acids: CASSPGQGGLWGGRRSYEQYF.

This clonotype appeared many times. This sequence joins TRBV28 and TRBJ2-7; 7 bases fit TRBD1. V lost 8 bases to trimming and J lost 9 bases; unmatched junction nucleotides: 13. The germline CDR1 and CDR2 sequences are MDHEN and SYDVKM. The CDR3 covers 13 residues. For the CDR3, the DNA is TGTGCCAGCTCTGACAGGGAATGGGCGAGGCAGTACTTC. Residues: CASSDREWARQYF.